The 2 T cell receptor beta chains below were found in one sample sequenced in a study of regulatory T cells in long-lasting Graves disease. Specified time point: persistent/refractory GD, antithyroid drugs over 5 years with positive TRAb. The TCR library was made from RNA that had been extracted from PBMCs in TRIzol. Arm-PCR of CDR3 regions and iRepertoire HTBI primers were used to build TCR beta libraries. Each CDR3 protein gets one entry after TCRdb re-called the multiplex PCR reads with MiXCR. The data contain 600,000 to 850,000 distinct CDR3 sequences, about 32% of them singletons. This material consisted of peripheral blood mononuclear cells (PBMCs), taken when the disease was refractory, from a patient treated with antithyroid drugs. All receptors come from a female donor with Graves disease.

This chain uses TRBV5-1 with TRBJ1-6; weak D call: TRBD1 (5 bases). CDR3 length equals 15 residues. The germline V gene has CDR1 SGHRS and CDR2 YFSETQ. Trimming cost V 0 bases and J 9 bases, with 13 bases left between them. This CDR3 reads CASSLESGRGSPLHF. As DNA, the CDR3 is TGCGCCAGCAGCTTGGAATCAGGGAGGGGTTCACCCCTCCACTTT.

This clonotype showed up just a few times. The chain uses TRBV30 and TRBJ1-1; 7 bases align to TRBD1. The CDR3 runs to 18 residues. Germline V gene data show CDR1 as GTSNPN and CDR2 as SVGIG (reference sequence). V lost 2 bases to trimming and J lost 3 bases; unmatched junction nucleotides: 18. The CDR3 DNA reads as TGTGCCTGGAGTAAAACCTCAGGGGGAGGGCTTCGGGACACTGAAGCTTTCTTT. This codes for CAWSKTSGGGLRDTEAFF.